This TCR beta chain is drawn from a study of glioma-infiltrating T cells after dendritic cell vaccination. About the study: Patients had newly diagnosed or recurrent glioblastoma and received dendritic cell vaccines. Study-wide results and caveats: Patients with more pretreatment TILs had longer time to progression and survival.

There are 14 residues in the CDR3. Germline V gene data show CDR1 as LNHDA and CDR2 as SQIVND (reference sequence). Trimming left V 10 bases short and J 3 bases short, with 19 bases between. Profiling relied on immunoSEQ multiplex PCR, and the TCRdb table lists in-frame clones only, not all of them. Among just under 100,000 clones listed, roughly 80% were seen once. Worth noting for this clone: Its antigen is unknown.

Stated time point: after dendritic cell vaccination, including at tumor progression/relapse. The chain joins TRBV19 to TRBJ2-7, with D perhaps matching TRBD1 (5 bases). This material consisted of blood, taken after dendritic cell vaccination. This TCR came from a human donor with glioblastoma. CDR3 nucleotides: TGTGCCACATCGCAGGGAAAATGGGACTACGAGCAGTACTTC. Protein product: CATSQGKWDYEQYF.